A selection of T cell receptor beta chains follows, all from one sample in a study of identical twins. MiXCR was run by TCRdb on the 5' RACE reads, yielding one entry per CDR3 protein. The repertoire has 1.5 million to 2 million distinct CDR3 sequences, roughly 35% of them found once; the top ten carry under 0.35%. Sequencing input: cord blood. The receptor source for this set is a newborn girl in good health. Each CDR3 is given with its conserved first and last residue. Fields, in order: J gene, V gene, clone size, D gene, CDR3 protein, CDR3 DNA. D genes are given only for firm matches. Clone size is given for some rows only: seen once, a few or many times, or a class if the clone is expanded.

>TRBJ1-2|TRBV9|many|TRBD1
CASSVAGQGNYGYTF
TGTGCCAGCAGCGTAGCGGGACAGGGTAACTATGGCTACACCTTC
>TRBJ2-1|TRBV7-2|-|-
CASSSRGYYNEQFF
TGTGCCAGCAGTTCTAGGGGCTATTACAATGAGCAGTTCTTC
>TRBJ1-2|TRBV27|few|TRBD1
CASSWKYRGSYGYTF
TGTGCCAGCAGTTGGAAATACAGGGGTTCCTATGGCTACACCTTC
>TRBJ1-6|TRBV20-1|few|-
CSAHPSSYNSPLHF
TGCAGTGCCCACCCTAGCTCCTATAATTCACCCCTCCACTTT
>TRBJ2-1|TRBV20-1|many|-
CSGGGSYNEQFF
TGCAGTGGTGGGGGTTCATACAATGAGCAGTTCTTC
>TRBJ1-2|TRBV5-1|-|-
CASSFLARAGDYGYTF
TGCGCCAGCAGCTTCCTAGCACGGGCAGGGGACTATGGCTACACCTTC
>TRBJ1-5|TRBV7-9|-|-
CASSAERGQPQHF
TGTGCCAGCAGCGCCGAACGAGGTCAGCCCCAGCATTTT
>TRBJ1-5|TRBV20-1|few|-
CSARSAEFGRNQPQHF
TGCAGTGCTAGATCTGCTGAGTTCGGGAGGAATCAGCCCCAGCATTTT
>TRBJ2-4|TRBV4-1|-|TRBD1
CASSQTGQAKNIQYF
TGCGCCAGCAGCCAGACAGGGCAAGCCAAAAACATTCAGTACTTC
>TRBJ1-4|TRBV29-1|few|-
CSVKLPGDYEKLFF
TGCAGCGTTAAATTACCAGGGGATTACGAAAAACTGTTTTTT
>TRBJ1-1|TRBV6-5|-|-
CASSYRIVRFNTEAFF
TGTGCCAGCAGTTACAGGATAGTCAGGTTTAACACTGAAGCTTTCTTT
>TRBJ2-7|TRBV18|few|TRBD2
CASSLSGIGTYEQYF
TGTGCCAGCTCACTCAGCGGGATCGGAACCTACGAGCAGTACTTC
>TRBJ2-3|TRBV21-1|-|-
CASRVGGDFDTQYF
TGTGCCAGCAGGGTAGGGGGGGACTTCGATACGCAGTATTTT
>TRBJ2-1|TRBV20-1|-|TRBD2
CSAPGRVSSYNEQFF
TGCAGTGCTCCGGGGAGGGTGAGCTCCTACAATGAGCAGTTCTTC
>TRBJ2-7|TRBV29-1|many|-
CSVDTSSYEQYF
TGCAGCGTTGACACCAGTTCCTACGAGCAGTACTTC
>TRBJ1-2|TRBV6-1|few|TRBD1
CASSEEKGQGYGYTF
TGTGCCAGCAGTGAAGAAAAGGGACAGGGCTATGGCTACACCTTC
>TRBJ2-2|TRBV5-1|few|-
CASSFPPQLTRGNTGELFF
TGCGCCAGCAGCTTCCCGCCGCAGTTGACACGAGGGAACACCGGGGAGCTGTTTTTT
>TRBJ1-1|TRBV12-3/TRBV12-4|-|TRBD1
CASSSPFGTGNTEAFF
TGTGCCAGCAGTTCGCCGTTCGGGACAGGGAACACTGAAGCTTTCTTT
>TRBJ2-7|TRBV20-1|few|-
CSARVFGRSYEQYF
TGCAGTGCTAGAGTTTTCGGCAGGTCCTACGAGCAGTACTTC
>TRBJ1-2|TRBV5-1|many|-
CASSIYVGIGQSTNYGYTF
TGCGCCAGCAGCATTTACGTCGGCATCGGACAGTCTACCAACTATGGCTACACCTTC
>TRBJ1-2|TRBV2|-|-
CASSGQTYGYTF
TGTGCCAGCAGTGGACAGACCTATGGCTACACCTTC
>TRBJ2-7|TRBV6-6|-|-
CASISPGYYEQYF
TGTGCCAGCATCTCTCCCGGTTATTACGAGCAGTACTTC
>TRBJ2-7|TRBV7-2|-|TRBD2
CASSPRSGGAYEQYF
TGTGCCAGCAGCCCAAGGAGTGGGGGGGCCTACGAGCAGTACTTC
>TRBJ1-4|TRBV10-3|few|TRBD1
CAIGDGGRGNEKLFF
TGTGCCATCGGGGATGGTGGCAGGGGGAATGAAAAACTGTTTTTT
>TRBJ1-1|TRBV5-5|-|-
CASSLDRWNTEAFF
TGTGCCAGCAGCTTGGATCGGTGGAACACTGAAGCTTTCTTT
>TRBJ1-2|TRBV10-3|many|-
CAISEGGGYTF
TGTGCCATCAGTGAGGGGGGCGGCTACACCTTC
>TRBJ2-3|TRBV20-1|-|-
CSARDPAGEDTQYF
TGCAGTGCTAGAGATCCCGCAGGGGAAGATACGCAGTATTTT
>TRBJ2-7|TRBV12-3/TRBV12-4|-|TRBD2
CASSSSAGGRNEQYF
TGTGCCAGCAGTTCCTCAGCGGGGGGGCGTAACGAGCAGTACTTC
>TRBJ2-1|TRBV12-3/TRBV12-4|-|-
CASSLAFTPYNEQFF
TGTGCCAGCAGTTTAGCCTTCACGCCCTACAATGAGCAGTTCTTC
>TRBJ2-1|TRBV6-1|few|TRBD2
CASSVAGALNEQFF
TGTGCCAGCAGTGTAGCGGGGGCTTTGAATGAGCAGTTCTTC
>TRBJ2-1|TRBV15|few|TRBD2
CATSRDNSGGHDEQFF
TGTGCCACCAGCAGAGATAATAGCGGGGGTCATGATGAGCAGTTCTTC
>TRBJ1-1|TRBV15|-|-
CATSREAGTYTEAFF
TGTGCCACCAGCAGAGAGGCAGGGACTTACACTGAAGCTTTCTTT
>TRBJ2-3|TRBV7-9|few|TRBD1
CASSTDRGRDTQYF
TGTGCCAGCAGCACGGACAGGGGAAGAGATACGCAGTATTTT
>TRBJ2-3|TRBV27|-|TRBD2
CASSSLAGVTASTDTQYF
TGTGCCAGCAGTTCTCTAGCGGGGGTGACCGCCAGCACAGATACGCAGTATTTT
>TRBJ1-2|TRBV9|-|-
CASSVGGAYTF
TGTGCCAGCAGCGTGGGAGGCGCCTACACCTTC
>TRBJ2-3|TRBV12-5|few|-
CASGPGGLRTDTQYF
TGTGCTAGTGGACCCGGGGGGCTCCGCACAGATACGCAGTATTTT
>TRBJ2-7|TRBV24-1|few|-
CVPNREQYF
TGTGTCCCAAACCGGGAGCAGTACTTC